This TCR beta chain was captured in a study of cytomegalovirus exposure and HLA in healthy donors. The CDR3 length is 14 residues. The germline CDR1 and CDR2 sequences are GTSNPN and SVGIG (reference sequence). V was cut by 4 bases and J by 1 base, with 11 bases left in between. This clone appeared a single time. Primers for the PCR totalled 60 Vbeta and 13 Jbeta. Sequenced by immunoSEQ multiplex PCR; TCRdb stores in-frame clones only, minus some. The sample consists of 250,000 to 350,000 clones, about 80% of them appearing once. The chain links TRBV30 to TRBJ1-3; D call uncertain. The sequenced material came from PBMCs. This TCR derives from a girl aged 2 to 9 in good health and CMV-seronegative. CDR3 protein: CAWTPAGSGNTIYF. CDR3 DNA: TGTGCCTGGACCCCGGCGGGATCTGGAAACACCATATATTTT.